What follows are 16 T cell receptor beta chains derived from one specimen sequenced in a study of T cell changes during pregnancy in multiple sclerosis. Clones were sequenced by immunoSEQ multiplex PCR, and TCRdb holds only the in-frame ones, with some missing. This table holds about 35,000 clones, roughly 93% found once. The source material was CD4+ T cells from peripheral blood mononuclear cells, sampled in the first trimester of pregnancy. These receptors originate from a female donor with multiple sclerosis, enrolled in a pregnancy study.

The rearrangement joins TRBV10-3 to TRBJ2-1, with TRBD2 matching over 11 bases. The CDR3 is made up of 17 amino acids. CDR1 and CDR2 from the germline V gene are ENHRY and SYGVKD. The junction had 7 bases not matched to a gene; V was cut back by 0 bases and J by 6 bases. This CDR3 is CAISESFNSGRANEQFF. The CDR3 DNA follows: TGTGCCATCAGTGAGTCCTTTAATAGCGGGAGGGCCAATGAGCAGTTCTTC.

The DNA for the CDR3 is TGTGCCAGCAGGATAGATGCCAATCAGCCCCAGCATTTT. It translates to CASRIDANQPQHF. The chain uses TRBV6-1 and TRBJ1-5; D remains ambiguous. Trimming shortened V by 6 bases and J by 3 bases, and 9 bases separated the two germline ends. There are 13 residues in the CDR3. Germline CDR1 and CDR2: MNHNS and SASEGT.

The chain combines TRBV14 with TRBJ1-4, with 9 bases aligning to TRBD1. Germline loops: CDR1 SGHDN, CDR2 FVKESK. This CDR3 spans 17 amino acids. V was clipped by 7 bases and J by 2 bases; unmatched bases: 11. In DNA form, the CDR3 reads TGTGCCAGCAACCCCCGGGACAGGGCGGTTACTAATGAAAAACTGTTTTTT. Translated: CASNPRDRAVTNEKLFF. Full variable domain (missing parts from reference TRBV14 and TRBJ1-4): EAGVTQFPSHSVIEKGQTVTLRCDPISGHDNLYWYRRVMGKEIKFLLHFVKESKQDESGMPNNRFLAERTGGTYSTLKVQPAELEDSGVYFCASNPRDRAVTNEKLFFGSGTQLSVL.

The rearrangement links TRBV19 to TRBJ1-1; the match to TRBD1 covers 8 bases. Germline values: CDR1 LNHDA, CDR2 SQIVND (reference sequence). This CDR3 is 15 amino acids long. V gave up 7 bases and J gave up 12 bases; unmatched junction bases: 19. DNA of the CDR3: TGTGCCAGTATTCCGTCCCGGACAGGGACCCGACATCCTTTCTTT. Translating gives CASIPSRTGTRHPFF.

The chain uses TRBV15 and TRBJ2-2; D remains ambiguous. CDR1 and CDR2 (germline): LNHNV, YYDKDF (reference sequence). V lost 0 bases and J lost 4, with 9 bases in between. The CDR3 has 15 residues. CDR3 residues: CATSRDGPVTGELFF. The CDR3 region has the DNA TGTGCCACCAGCAGAGATGGCCCTGTCACCGGGGAGCTGTTTTTT.

V and J are TRBV19 and TRBJ2-2, with D maybe TRBD2 (6 bases). CDR1 LNHDA and CDR2 SQIVND come from the germline V gene (reference sequence). V lost 7 bases to trimming and J lost 6 bases, with 15 bases between them. This CDR3 spans 14 amino acids. The CDR3 DNA reads as TGTGCCAGTACCCAGGGAGGCAGAGCCGGGGAGCTGTTTTTT. Encoded protein: CASTQGGRAGELFF.

The chain recombines TRBV5-1 with TRBJ1-2; 8 nucleotides align to TRBD1. The CDR3 is 14 residues long. Germline trimming cut 4 bases from V and 4 bases from J; bases unmatched to any gene: 6. Germline-derived CDR1 and CDR2 are SGHRS and YFSETQ. The CDR3 spells CASSQSTGAYGYTF. CDR3 bases: TGCGCCAGCAGCCAATCGACAGGGGCCTATGGCTACACCTTC.

The genes are TRBV9 and TRBJ2-1, with TRBD1 identical over 7 bases. Germline CDR1 SGDLS, CDR2 YYNGEE. The trim removed 10 bases at V and 7 bases at J, leaving 17 bases unmatched. The CDR3 has 15 residues. The CDR3 loop is CASSDRVGPGNEQFF. For the CDR3, the DNA is TGTGCCTCCTCAGACAGGGTGGGTCCGGGGAATGAGCAGTTCTTC.

CDR3 loop: CASSRGLGTEAFF. CDR3 nucleotide sequence: TGTGCCAGCAGCAGGGGGCTAGGAACTGAAGCTTTCTTT. The chain employs TRBV5-8 and TRBJ1-1; 7 bases line up with TRBD1. The CDR3 is 13 residues long. V lost 4 bases, J lost 5 bases, and 5 bases stayed unmatched. Germline CDR1 is SGHTS and CDR2 is YDEGEE.

This rearrangement joins TRBV7-2 to TRBJ2-1, with TRBD2 identical over 10 bases. Germline V gives CDR1 SGHTA, CDR2 FQGNSA. V lost 4 bases, J lost 6 bases, and 6 bases stayed unmatched. CDR3 size: 15 residues. CDR3 protein: CASSSQRGGGNEQFF. CDR3 DNA: TGTGCCAGCAGCTCCCAGCGGGGGGGCGGCAATGAGCAGTTCTTC.

The V and J genes are TRBV7-3 and TRBJ2-1; unclear D gene. The germline CDR1 and CDR2 sequences are SGHTA and FQGTGA. Trimming stripped 2 bases from V and 8 bases from J, with 19 bases between. CDR3 length equals 16 residues. The CDR3 DNA is TGTGCCAGCAGCTTAGAGGTGAATAGGATTATAGATGAGCAGTTCTTC. Its translation: CASSLEVNRIIDEQFF.

The J gene is TRBJ1-2, the V gene TRBV2; D possibly corresponds to TRBD1 (5 bases). The V end lost 6 bases, the J end lost 7 bases, and 12 bases lay between the germline ends. This CDR3 is built from 12 residues. Germline CDR1 reads SNHLY; CDR2 reads FYNNEI. CDR3 sequence reads: CASRLRVGGYTF. The CDR3 DNA reads as TGTGCCAGCAGGCTCAGGGTTGGTGGCTACACCTTC.

This chain connects TRBV4-1 to TRBJ1-5, with TRBD1 identical over 9 bases. From germline, CDR1 is MGHRA and CDR2 YSYEKL. The CDR3 spans 16 residues. J gave up 1 base and V 1 base, and 2 bases lay outside the gene matches. CDR3 DNA sequence: TGCGCCAGCAGCCAAGCGGACAGGGGCAGCAATCAGCCCCAGCATTTT. The encoded protein is CASSQADRGSNQPQHF.

The chain uses TRBV11-3 and TRBJ2-6; perhaps TRBD1 as D (5 bases). In germline, CDR1 is SGHNT, CDR2 YENEEA. The V and J ends lost 6 bases and 2 bases respectively, with 14 bases between them. This CDR3 region has 16 residues. This CDR3 reads CASSQPLGPGANVLTF. The CDR3 nucleotides are TGTGCCAGCAGTCAACCCTTGGGGCCTGGGGCCAACGTCCTGACTTTC.

The chain recombines TRBV6-6 with TRBJ2-5, with unresolved D. Trimming cost V 7 bases and J 5 bases, with 17 bases left between them. The germline CDR1 and CDR2 sequences are MNHNY and SVGAGI (reference sequence). This CDR3 comprises 14 residues. CDR3 sequence (DNA): TGTGCCAGCACCGGAGTACGAATGAGGGAGACCCAGTACTTC. It encodes CASTGVRMRETQYF.

The chain combines TRBV4-2 with TRBJ1-2; D is unclear. V was clipped by 1 base and J by 8 bases, with 11 bases between them. This CDR3 has 13 amino acids. Germline V CDR1 and CDR2: LGHNA, YNFKEQ. The CDR3 sequence is CASSQGRDKGYTF. CDR3 in DNA: TGTGCCAGCAGCCAAGGGAGGGATAAGGGCTACACCTTC.